Below are 28 T cell receptor beta chains sequenced from a single sample in a study of OX40 agonist ivuxolimab in advanced cancers. Generated by immunoSEQ multiplex PCR, the TCRdb table keeps only in-frame clones and is missing some. Of 75,000 to 90,000 clones listed, 91% were seen once; the top ten hold 8.4%. The starting material was CD4+ or CD8+ T cells sorted from blood, obtained in a trial of the OX40 agonist ivuxolimab. The receptors here all came from an adult with an advanced solid tumor such as melanoma, head and neck, liver or kidney cancer.

J is TRBJ1-1 and V is TRBV30; 8 bases fit TRBD1. V shed 7 bases and J 4 bases; nucleotides not matched to a gene: 5. This CDR3 comprises 12 residues. Germline CDR1 reads GTSNPN; CDR2 reads SVGIG (reference sequence). Here the CDR3 reads CAYGQGGTEAFF. In DNA form, the CDR3 reads TGTGCCTACGGACAGGGCGGCACTGAAGCTTTCTTT.

The chain is built from TRBV9 and TRBJ2-1; the D is unclear. The CDR3 runs to 13 residues. Germline loops: CDR1 SGDLS, CDR2 YYNGEE. Trimming left V 0 bases short and J 8 bases short, with 9 bases between. The CDR3 protein is CASSVVVGDEQFF. The DNA of the CDR3 is TGTGCCAGCAGCGTAGTAGTGGGCGATGAGCAGTTCTTC. The entire variable domain, with the rest obtained from reference TRBV9 and TRBJ2-1, is as follows: DSGVTQTPKHLITATGQRVTLRCSPRSGDLSVYWYQQSLDQGLQFLIQYYNGEERAKGNILERFSAQQFPDLHSELNLSSLELGDSALYFCASSVVVGDEQFFGPGTRLTVL.

V is TRBV6-6 and J is TRBJ1-2, with TRBD1 matching over 8 bases. This CDR3 is 15 amino acids long. The germline V gene encodes CDR1 MNHNY and CDR2 SVGAGI (reference sequence). After removal of 3 bases from V and 4 bases from J, the junction contained 7 bases not matched to a gene. The CDR3 DNA follows: TGTGCCAGCAGTTATGGAGGACAGGGTTTCTATGGCTACACCTTC. It is translated as CASSYGGQGFYGYTF.

The chain recombines TRBV6-5 with TRBJ2-7, with D possibly being TRBD2 (6 bases). Germline CDR1 reads MNHEY; CDR2 reads SVGAGI. The CDR3 contains 15 residues. The V end lost 0 bases, the J end lost 0 bases, and 9 bases lay between the germline ends. The CDR3 DNA reads as TGTGCCAGCAGTTACTCGATCGGGAGCTCCTACGAGCAGTACTTC. Residues: CASSYSIGSSYEQYF.

V is TRBV5-1 and J is TRBJ1-1, with no clear D. In germline, CDR1 is SGHRS, CDR2 YFSETQ. V was pared by 4 bases and J by 4 bases, with 11 bases between. The CDR3 covers 13 residues. This CDR3 reads CASSPFRSTEAFF. CDR3 sequence (DNA): TGCGCCAGCAGCCCATTTAGGAGCACTGAAGCTTTCTTT.

This clone was detected only once. The chain links TRBV5-5 to TRBJ2-3; D is unclear. This CDR3 is 15 amino acids long. Germline V CDR1 and CDR2: SGHKS, YYEKEE (reference sequence). V shed 0 bases and J shed 5 bases, with 13 bases lying between them. The CDR3 coding sequence is TGTGCCAGCAGCTTGGGGCCCCCTGGGCAAGATACGCAGTATTTT. This sequence encodes CASSLGPPGQDTQYF.

The V gene is TRBV4-3, the J gene TRBJ1-2, with D hard to call. With 0 bases removed from V and 1 base from J, the gap between germline ends came to 15 bases. Germline assignment: CDR1 LGHNA and CDR2 YSLEER. There are 17 residues in the CDR3. The CDR3 is CASSQDTWTEVNYGYTF. The CDR3 region has the DNA TGCGCCAGCAGCCAAGATACTTGGACTGAGGTTAACTATGGCTACACCTTC.

The chain has TRBV11-3 and TRBJ2-1, with 8 bases that match TRBD2. Germline CDR1 is SGHNT and CDR2 is YENEEA. The CDR3 sequence is 14 residues long. Trimming took 4 bases from V and 4 from J; bases not matched to a gene: 3. The CDR3 coding sequence is TGTGCCAGCAGCTCTCGCGGGGGGTACAATGAGCAGTTCTTC. It is translated as CASSSRGGYNEQFF. Looking up the rest from reference TRBV11-3 and TRBJ2-1 gives the full variable domain: EAGVVQSPRYKIIEKKQPVAFWCNPISGHNTLYWYLQNLGQGPELLIRYENEEAVDDSQLPKDRFSAERLKGVDSTLKIQPAELGDSAVYLCASSSRGGYNEQFFGPGTRLTVL.

This chain joins TRBV9 and TRBJ1-5; D is undetermined. Germline V gives CDR1 SGDLS, CDR2 YYNGEE. The CDR3 runs to 14 residues. V dropped 0 bases and J dropped 0 bases, with 4 bases sitting between them. CDR3 protein: CASSVDGSNQPQHF. In nucleotides, the CDR3 is TGTGCCAGCAGCGTAGATGGTAGCAATCAGCCCCAGCATTTT. Full variable domain (remainder filled in from reference TRBV9 and TRBJ1-5): DSGVTQTPKHLITATGQRVTLRCSPRSGDLSVYWYQQSLDQGLQFLIQYYNGEERAKGNILERFSAQQFPDLHSELNLSSLELGDSALYFCASSVDGSNQPQHFGDGTRLSIL.

This rearrangement joins TRBV6-6 to TRBJ2-1; D not certain. The CDR3 totals 14 residues. V dropped 3 bases and J dropped 8 bases, with 14 bases sitting between them. CDR1 is MNHNY, CDR2 SVGAGI, per germline (reference sequence). The CDR3 DNA reads as TGTGCCAGCAGTTATAACGACTTGGGTCATGAGCAGTTCTTC. Residues: CASSYNDLGHEQFF.

The chain is built from TRBV4-3 and TRBJ2-3; possibly TRBD1 for D (5 bases). The CDR3 is made up of 13 amino acids. Trimming pared 1 base from V and 5 bases from J, leaving 7 bases between. Germline V lookup: CDR1 LGHNA, CDR2 YSLEER. The CDR3 DNA reads as TGCGCCAGCAGCCAAGGGGGCCAAGATACGCAGTATTTT. Protein: CASSQGGQDTQYF.

J is TRBJ2-7 and V is TRBV6-5, with 7 bases that match TRBD1. The CDR3 is 15 amino acids. Unmatched junction bases numbered 8, after V lost 4 bases and J lost 2 bases. In germline, CDR1 is MNHEY, CDR2 SVGAGI. CDR3 nucleotide sequence: TGTGCCAGCAGTTGGGCCTCGGGACAGCCCTACGAGCAGTACGTC. Translating gives CASSWASGQPYEQYV.

The chain links TRBV6-1 to TRBJ2-7; the D gene is possibly TRBD2 (6 bases). V was trimmed by 6 bases and J by 5 bases, leaving 17 bases between them. This CDR3 spans 14 amino acids. The V gene's germline CDR1 is MNHNS and CDR2 SASEGT. The CDR3 nucleotides are TGTGCCAGCAGATCTCGGGGACTCCCCGACGAGCAGTACTTC. Residues: CASRSRGLPDEQYF.

The chain employs TRBV5-4 and TRBJ1-5, with D maybe TRBD1 (6 bases). The CDR3 covers 14 residues. V lost 4 bases, J lost 4 bases, and 12 bases lay in between. Germline CDR1 is SGHNT and CDR2 is YYREEE (reference sequence). The CDR3 region is CASSEEGVNQPQHF. In DNA, the CDR3 is TGTGCCAGCAGCGAGGAGGGGGTAAATCAGCCCCAGCATTTT.

The chain has TRBV29-1 and TRBJ2-3, with TRBD1 matching over 8 bases. CDR3 length equals 15 residues. Unmatched junction bases numbered 8, after V lost 3 bases and J lost 3 bases. Per the germline V gene, CDR1 is SQVTM and CDR2 is ANQGSEA. CDR3 DNA: TGCAGCGTTGACCGCCCAGGACAGGGAACAGATACGCAGTATTTT. Translation gives CSVDRPGQGTDTQYF.

This chain links TRBV27 with TRBJ2-1, with no clear D. The CDR3 is 12 residues long. The ends were cut back, 6 bases at V and 0 bases at J, with 3 bases in the middle. The germline CDR1 and CDR2 sequences are MNHEY and SMNVEV (reference sequence). The DNA for the CDR3 is TGTGCCAGCAGGAGCTCCTACAATGAGCAGTTCTTC. This codes for CASRSSYNEQFF.

The chain couples TRBV28 to TRBJ2-7; 8 bases align to TRBD1. The ends lost 4 bases at V and 3 bases at J; junction bases unmatched: 2. Per the germline V gene, CDR1 is MDHEN and CDR2 is SYDVKM. The CDR3 is made up of 13 amino acids. CDR3 protein: CASSSGQGYEQYF. In DNA form, the CDR3 reads TGTGCCAGCAGTTCCGGACAGGGCTACGAGCAGTACTTC.

This chain links TRBV30 with TRBJ2-1; D is uncertain. In germline, CDR1 is GTSNPN, CDR2 SVGIG (reference sequence). The V end was cut by 2 bases, the J end by 4 bases, with 9 bases between. This CDR3 comprises 13 residues. CDR3 loop: CAWSPPRYNEQFF. The CDR3, as DNA: TGTGCCTGGAGTCCTCCCAGGTACAATGAGCAGTTCTTC.

The chain is built from TRBV6-1 and TRBJ1-5; TRBD1 is a possible D gene (6 bases). V was pared by 6 bases and J by 6 bases, with 12 bases between. Germline V CDR1 and CDR2: MNHNS, SASEGT. The CDR3 consists of 13 residues. In nucleotides, the CDR3 is TGTGCCAGCAGAAACAGGGAGGGTCAGCCCCAGCATTTT. Protein product: CASRNREGQPQHF.

In its sample, this clone was seen once. The CDR3 DNA reads as TGTGCCAGCAGCTTACTGGTCGGGTCGATCAATGAAAAACTGTTTTTT. It encodes CASSLLVGSINEKLFF. V gene TRBV7-9 combines with J gene TRBJ1-4; D gene uncertain. With 2 bases removed from V and 5 bases from J, the gap between germline ends came to 15 bases. Germline V gene sequence: CDR1 SEHNR, CDR2 FQNEAQ (reference sequence). This CDR3 contains 16 residues.

The chain joins TRBV30 to TRBJ1-2; D uncertain. From germline, CDR1 is GTSNPN and CDR2 SVGIG (reference sequence). The CDR3 is 13 residues long. V lost 1 base, J lost 8 bases, and 14 bases lay in between. CDR3 protein: CAWSDLGLGGYTF. In nucleotides, the CDR3 is TGTGCCTGGAGTGACCTTGGGTTAGGCGGCTACACCTTC. The full variable domain, in which reference TRBV30 and TRBJ1-2 provide the parts outside the CDR3, is SQTIHQWPATLVQPVGSPLSLECTVEGTSNPNLYWYRQAAGRGLQLLFYSVGIGQISSEVPQNLSASRPQDRQFILSSKKLLLSDSGFYLCAWSDLGLGGYTFGSGTRLTVV.

V is TRBV30 and J is TRBJ1-5, with 7 bases matching TRBD1. The CDR3 is 14 amino acids. Trimming cost V 2 bases and J 0 bases; bases outside gene matches: 1. Germline lookup yields CDR1 GTSNPN and CDR2 SVGIG (reference sequence). DNA for the CDR3: TGTGCCTGGAGTCGGGACAGTAGCAATCAGCCCCAGCATTTT. Its translation is CAWSRDSSNQPQHF.

A single count supports this clone. The CDR3, as DNA: TGTGCCAGCGGGGGACAGACCTATGGCTACACCTTC. Protein product: CASGGQTYGYTF. The chain links TRBV28 to TRBJ1-2; 7 bases line up with TRBD1. The germline gives CDR1 MDHEN, CDR2 SYDVKM. This CDR3 region has 12 residues. Trimming at V came to 8 bases and at J to 4 bases, leaving 4 bases not matched to a gene.

V is TRBV19 and J is TRBJ2-7, with 7 bases lining up with TRBD2. The ends lost 3 bases at V and 3 bases at J; junction bases unmatched: 2. The CDR3 consists of 13 residues. Looked up from germline, CDR1 is LNHDA and CDR2 is SQIVND (reference sequence). The CDR3 sequence: CASSMGGDYEQYF. CDR3 bases: TGTGCCAGTAGTATGGGGGGGGACTACGAGCAGTACTTC.

This clone appeared many times. This chain connects TRBV7-6 to TRBJ2-1; 9 nucleotides agree with TRBD2. After removal of 1 base from V and 7 bases from J, the junction contained 8 bases not matched to a gene. The CDR3 sequence is 16 residues long. The germline gives CDR1 SGHVS, CDR2 FNYEAQ. The CDR3 sequence is CASSLGGGRALNEQFF. As DNA, the CDR3 is TGTGCCAGCAGCTTAGGTGGCGGGAGGGCCTTAAATGAGCAGTTCTTC.

This clone has just one count. V and J are TRBV27 and TRBJ1-5, with a weak D call TRBD1 (6 bases). This CDR3 is built from 13 residues. Germline CDR1 MNHEY, CDR2 SMNVEV (reference sequence). Trimming left V 6 bases short and J 9 bases short, with 15 bases between. As DNA, the CDR3 is TGTGCCAGCAGCCTGGACCGGGGGCCGCCCCAGCATTTT. Protein product: CASSLDRGPPQHF.

This chain connects TRBV13 to TRBJ1-1; D is undetermined. The CDR3 extends over 14 amino acids. V shed 5 bases and J shed 1 base, with 11 bases lying between them. The germline V gene encodes CDR1 PRHDT and CDR2 FYEKMQ (reference sequence). The CDR3 is CASSDGRGNTEAFF. CDR3 DNA sequence: TGTGCCAGCAGCGACGGACGGGGGAACACTGAAGCTTTCTTT.

This sequence joins TRBV27 and TRBJ2-1; 10 bases align to TRBD2. The germline V gene encodes CDR1 MNHEY and CDR2 SMNVEV (reference sequence). With 6 bases clipped from V and 5 bases from J, the junction kept 7 bases outside the gene matches. CDR3 size: 15 residues. The CDR3 spells CASSPGLAANNEQFF. In DNA, the CDR3 is TGTGCCAGCAGCCCAGGACTAGCGGCTAACAATGAGCAGTTCTTC.